The source of this T cell receptor (beta chain) is a study of blood T cell repertoires in COVID-19 (dated by TCRdb to about 2020). Some background on the complete study: The collaborator samples originated in the United States, Italy and Spain and spanned the acute and convalescent phases of COVID-19. The prospective study material was composed of cDNA or gDNA derived from T cells, B-cell-depleted T cells, or PBMCs. Subjects who had been exposed to COVID-19, were actively infected with it, or had recovered from it provided the deeply sampled blood TCRbeta repertoires that made up the dataset. The repertoires were released in a freely available public database intended as a resource for research on the immune response to SARS-CoV-2. The samples were drawn from two sources: the first 160 participants of the ongoing ImmuneRACE study, and 1,200 or so subjects contributed by 6 global collaborators. The sample metadata nearly always contained a de-identified subject ID, COVID-19 status, age in years and sex. Where available, HLA class I and class II types were obtained from metadata supplied by the sample provider rather than from assay-based typing.

At one collaborating source in Seattle, patients were enrolled during active infection and were followed longitudinally through the course of disease. Whole blood was collected in K2EDTA tubes by collaborating institutions according to the institutions' own protocols. Collaborator samples were shipped for TCRbeta analysis as frozen whole blood, isolated PBMCs, or DNA extracted from either sample type. Broad study findings and their caveats: Clinical and demographic metadata were provided uncurated, with the amount varying by source and participant.

CDR1 LNHDA and CDR2 SQIVND are derived from the germline V gene (reference sequence). Germline trimming amounts to 8 bases on V and 1 base on J, with 4 as the count of junction bases outside the gene matches. From the cysteine up to the phenylalanine, the CDR3 has a length of 14 residues. Only the CDR3 portion is preserved as DNA: 42 bases, with reading frame beginning at the first base. TCRbeta CDR3 regions were amplified from genomic DNA by means of the immunoSEQ Assay, a bias-controlled multiplex PCR. On the study's bioinformatics: Nucleated cell counts per sample were estimated from amplification of reference gene primers within the assay. Sequence reads were collapsed and filtered to measure the absolute abundance of every unique TCRbeta CDR3 rearrangement. For each sample, productive Simpson clonality was calculated as the square root of Simpson's diversity index across productive rearrangements. TCRdb retrieved this table from immuneACCESS and kept in-frame rearrangements only. Not all clones are present; in checked studies, unresolved V genes account for under half, and no reason is known for the remainder. V, J and clone size derive from that table, while D and trimming were established from the DNA sequence. The sample table contains more than 75,000 clones; only one count was recorded for more than 80% of them. Jointly, the top ten make up 2.5% to 3% of the sample.

Worth noting for this clone: Its antigen is still unknown. Base qualities are missing; no much larger clone stands one base away.

The chain joins TRBV19 to TRBJ2-2, with 7 bases in between that match TRBD2. This receptor was taken from a man aged 50-60 years with COVID-19, enrolled during active disease. The sample taken for sequencing was peripheral blood. CDR3 loop: CASGREGNTGELFF. The DNA sequence is given as TGTGCCAGTGGGAGGGAGGGGAACACCGGGGAGCTGTTTTTT.